The TCR beta chain described here comes from a study of technical replicates of blood from a few donors. Clones were read by immunoSEQ multiplex PCR, and TCRdb kept only the in-frame ones, dropping some. This table has more than 75,000 clones, 80% to 90% appearing once. CDR3 length equals 14 residues. Germline V gives CDR1 SQVTM, CDR2 ANQGSEA. V gave up 5 bases and J gave up 4 bases; unmatched junction bases: 6. The chain is built from TRBV29-1 and TRBJ1-5; 9 bases are a match to TRBD1. The TCR comes from a human donor in good health. Some clones in this sample may be carry-over from other donors' samples. Sample: PBMCs. CDR3 bases: TGCAGCGTTCAACAGGGGGCTCATAATCAGCCCCAGCATTTT. Its protein is CSVQQGAHNQPQHF.